This T cell receptor beta chain appears in the sequencing data of a study of control samples from healthy donors and cancer patients. Germline V gene lookup returns CDR1 MNHNS and CDR2 SASEGT. The CDR3 totals 16 residues. V gave up 4 bases and J gave up 10 bases; unmatched junction bases: 11. The repertoire was sequenced with immunoSEQ multiplex PCR; TCRdb's copy has only in-frame clones and lacks some. The sample comprises roughly 100,000 clones, 80% to 95% of which are singletons, and around 1% rests with the top ten. Sequenced sample: blood. This clonotype was obtained from a woman aged 25 to 45 in good health. The J gene is TRBJ1-6, the V gene TRBV6-1; TRBD1 agrees at 9 bases. The CDR3 loop reads CASSVMGQGNRSPLHF. The DNA for the CDR3 is TGTGCCAGCAGTGTAATGGGACAGGGAAATCGCTCACCCCTCCACTTT.